Each of the 25 T cell receptor beta chains below was sequenced from the same sample in a study of T cells in tumors after PD-1 blockade. Sequenced by immunoSEQ multiplex PCR; TCRdb stores in-frame clones only, minus some. The sample contains approximately 11,000 clones, approximately 70% of which appear only once. This specimen was tumor tissue, taken after anti-PD-1 treatment. The receptors shown here come from a human donor with basal cell carcinoma.

By its share, this clone is medium-sized. V is TRBV21-1 and J is TRBJ2-1; the D call in the table, TRBD2, was not verified against the DNA. TRBV21-1 is an annotated pseudogene. CDR3 length: 16 residues. Here the CDR3 DNA reads TGTGCCAGCAGCAAAGTCTCAAGCGGGACATGCAGTGAGCAGTTCTTC. Translation gives CASSKVSSGTCSEQFF.

The J gene is TRBJ2-7, the V gene TRBV7-9; a weak D match, TRBD1 (6 bases). Between the trimmed V and J ends, which lost 3 bases and 2 bases, there was a span of 11 bases. CDR1 and CDR2 from the germline V gene are SEHNR and FQNEAQ (reference sequence). This CDR3 spans 14 amino acids. CDR3 DNA sequence: TGTGCCAGCAGCTTTGGACAGCCTGCCTACGAGCAGTACTTC. Amino acid sequence: CASSFGQPAYEQYF.

V is TRBV15 and J is TRBJ1-1; TRBD1 agrees at 8 bases. The CDR3 has 14 residues. Germline V gene lookup returns CDR1 LNHNV and CDR2 YYDKDF (reference sequence). Trimming took 6 bases from V and 5 from J; bases not matched to a gene: 8. CDR3 amino acids: CATRDRRGLTEAFF. CDR3 in DNA: TGTGCCACCAGGGACCGCAGGGGGCTTACTGAAGCTTTCTTT.

The chain couples TRBV19 to TRBJ2-2, with 8 nucleotides matching TRBD1. CDR1 and CDR2 (germline): LNHDA, SQIVND (reference sequence). CDR3 length: 18 amino acids. J was trimmed by 0 bases and V by 6 bases; bases with no gene match: 12. The CDR3 nucleotides are TGTGCCAGTAGGGACCTATCCCGGACAGGGCCGAACACCGGGGAGCTGTTTTTT. The encoded protein is CASRDLSRTGPNTGELFF.

The V gene is TRBV18, the J gene TRBJ1-1; the D gene is possibly TRBD1 (5 bases). The V end was cut by 7 bases, the J end by 1 base, with 10 bases between. This CDR3 has 13 residues. Per the germline V gene, CDR1 is KGHSH and CDR2 is LQKENI. CDR3 in amino acids: CASYEGPNTEAFF. CDR3 nucleotides: TGTGCCAGCTACGAGGGGCCGAACACTGAAGCTTTCTTT.

Judged by abundance, this clone is medium-sized (0.01 to 0.1%). The chain uses TRBV28 and TRBJ2-1, with D perhaps TRBD2 (6 bases). The CDR3 covers 15 residues. V lost 1 base to trimming and J lost 6 bases, with 13 bases between them. From germline, CDR1 is MDHEN and CDR2 SYDVKM. CDR3 DNA: TGTGCCAGCAGTTTATATCAGGAGGAGGGCAATGAGCAGTTCTTC. Its protein product is CASSLYQEEGNEQFF.

The CDR3 region is CATSDFTDTQYF. DNA of the CDR3: TGTGCCACCAGTGATTTCACAGATACGCAGTATTTT. The chain employs TRBV24-1 and TRBJ2-3; D unclear. With 1 base removed from V and 2 bases from J, the gap between germline ends came to 0 bases. CDR1 and CDR2 from the germline V gene are KGHDR and SFDVKD. The CDR3 length is 12 residues.

The V gene is TRBV7-2, the J gene TRBJ2-5, with TRBD1 matching 10 bases. V shed 5 bases and J 6 bases; nucleotides not matched to a gene: 6. The CDR3 spans 14 residues. In germline, CDR1 is SGHTA, CDR2 FQGNSA. Here the CDR3 reads CASSQDRGQQTQYF. CDR3 coding DNA: TGTGCCAGCAGCCAAGACAGGGGGCAGCAGACCCAGTACTTC.

The chain employs TRBV12-5 and TRBJ2-2; D is uncertain. The CDR3 runs 15 residues. V lost 1 base to trimming and J lost 1 base, with 7 bases between them. The germline CDR1 and CDR2 sequences are LGHNT and FRNRAP. CDR3 sequence: CASGLATGNTGELFF. DNA for the CDR3: TGTGCTAGTGGTTTGGCCACGGGGAACACCGGGGAGCTGTTTTTT.

This chain links TRBV19 with TRBJ2-1; 8 bases align to TRBD1. The V gene's germline CDR1 is LNHDA and CDR2 SQIVND (reference sequence). CDR3 length: 15 residues. Losses at the gene ends were 5 bases for V and 6 bases for J; bases not matched to a gene: 9. The CDR3 DNA is TGTGCCAGTAGTTCGACCGGGACAGGTGCCAATGAGCAGTTCTTC. It yields the protein CASSSTGTGANEQFF.

The chain links TRBV13 to TRBJ2-1; 14 nucleotides agree with TRBD2. With V trimmed by 6 bases and J by 3 bases, 10 bases remained unmatched. This CDR3 spans 18 amino acids. Germline CDR1 reads PRHDT; CDR2 reads FYEKMQ (reference sequence). The CDR3 region is CASSPTTSGGVYYNEQFF. In nucleotides, the CDR3 is TGTGCCAGCAGTCCTACGACTAGCGGGGGGGTCTACTACAATGAGCAGTTCTTC. The full variable domain, with the rest looked up from reference TRBV13 and TRBJ2-1, is AAGVIQSPRHLIKEKRETATLKCYPIPRHDTVYWYQQGPGQDPQFLISFYEKMQSDKGSIPDRFSAQQFSDYHSELNMSSLELGDSALYFCASSPTTSGGVYYNEQFFGPGTRLTVL.

The chain carries TRBV16 and TRBJ2-1, with D perhaps matching TRBD2 (6 bases). V lost 8 bases and J lost 8, with 10 bases in between. The CDR3 runs to 11 residues. CDR1 is KGHSY, CDR2 FQNENV, per germline. Here the CDR3 DNA reads TGTGCCAGCCTGGGGGGTGATGAGCAGTTCTTC. Translated: CASLGGDEQFF.

The rearrangement joins TRBV7-9 to TRBJ1-2; TRBD1 agrees at 8 bases. The CDR3 extends over 19 amino acids. Losses at the gene ends were 2 bases for V and 1 base for J; bases not matched to a gene: 15. The germline V gene encodes CDR1 SEHNR and CDR2 FQNEAQ (reference sequence). The CDR3 loop is CASSLNPGQGATINYGYTF. DNA of the CDR3: TGTGCCAGCAGCTTAAACCCGGGGCAGGGGGCTACTATTAACTATGGCTACACCTTC.

The chain uses TRBV6-5 and TRBJ1-4; D is undetermined. The V end was cut by 7 bases, the J end by 7 bases, with 10 bases between. Looked up from germline, CDR1 is MNHEY and CDR2 is SVGAGI. The CDR3 spans 12 residues. The CDR3 nucleotides read TGTGCCAGCACCGGGATAGGTGAAAAACTGTTTTTT. It specifies CASTGIGEKLFF.

This clone appeared once. The chain combines TRBV6-2 or TRBV6-3 with TRBJ1-4, with TRBD1 as a possible D gene (5 bases). CDR3 length equals 13 residues. V lost 6 bases and J 5 bases, leaving 10 bases between the germline ends. Germline CDR1 MNHEY, CDR2 SVGEGT. The CDR3 reads CASSRQRNEKLFF. The CDR3 coding sequence is TGTGCCAGCAGCCGACAGAGGAATGAAAAACTGTTTTTT.

This sequence joins TRBV9 and TRBJ2-1, with 10 bases lining up with TRBD2. The V gene's germline CDR1 is SGDLS and CDR2 YYNGEE. The ends lost 0 bases at V and 6 bases at J; junction bases unmatched: 3. The length of the CDR3 is 15 residues. CDR3 residues: CASSVVAGGSNEQFF. The CDR3, as DNA: TGTGCCAGCAGCGTAGTAGCGGGAGGCTCCAATGAGCAGTTCTTC.

The CDR3, as DNA: TGCGCCAGCAGCCGCTCCGGGGCTGAAGCTTTCTTT. It is translated as CASSRSGAEAFF. The rearrangement uses TRBV5-1 and TRBJ1-1; D unresolved. This CDR3 comprises 12 residues. Germline-derived CDR1 and CDR2 are SGHRS and YFSETQ. The V gene lost 4 bases and the J gene lost 6 bases, with 10 bases spanning the gap.

The chain couples TRBV7-9 to TRBJ1-1; unclear D gene. Germline V gives CDR1 SEHNR, CDR2 FQNEAQ (reference sequence). V was shortened by 3 bases and J by 7 bases, with 15 bases between the two germline ends. The CDR3 has 14 amino acids. The CDR3 is CASSFMTSWGEAFF. CDR3 DNA sequence: TGTGCCAGCAGCTTTATGACATCCTGGGGTGAAGCTTTCTTT.

This chain links TRBV19 with TRBJ2-1, with no clear D. The V gene's germline CDR1 is LNHDA and CDR2 SQIVND (reference sequence). The V and J ends lost 5 bases and 6 bases respectively, with 8 bases between them. The CDR3 totals 12 residues. DNA of the CDR3: TGTGCCAGTAGTTCTAGTCGCAATGAGCAGTTCTTC. Its protein is CASSSSRNEQFF.

This clone was observed a handful of times. V and J are TRBV4-2 and TRBJ2-5, with D tentatively TRBD2 (6 bases). V dropped 0 bases and J dropped 7 bases, with 9 bases sitting between them. This CDR3 comprises 13 residues. Germline loops: CDR1 LGHNA, CDR2 YNFKEQ. The DNA of the CDR3 is TGTGCCAGCAGCCAAGATGGGAGGTCGACCCAGTACTTC. Its protein is CASSQDGRSTQYF.

This clone qualifies as medium-sized. The chain joins TRBV6-2 or TRBV6-3 to TRBJ2-1; TRBD2 matches 11 bases. The CDR3 runs 19 residues. Germline V gives CDR1 MNHEY, CDR2 SVGEGT. V was pared by 6 bases and J by 0 bases, with 13 bases of the junction left unmatched. In nucleotides, the CDR3 is TGTGCCAGCAGCGATGGACTAGCGGGTGCCTCTTCCTCCTACAATGAGCAGTTCTTC. Encoded protein: CASSDGLAGASSSYNEQFF.

This clone has only a few counts. This sequence joins TRBV13 and TRBJ2-4; 10 bases are a match to TRBD2. V lost 1 base, J lost 0 bases, and 6 bases stayed unmatched. Germline loops: CDR1 PRHDT, CDR2 FYEKMQ (reference sequence). The CDR3 is 18 amino acids. This CDR3 reads CASSLAPGLAVAKNIQYF. CDR3 bases: TGTGCCAGCAGCTTAGCCCCAGGACTAGCGGTAGCCAAAAACATTCAGTACTTC.

The V and J genes are TRBV5-1 and TRBJ2-2; D possibly uses TRBD1 or TRBD2 (5 bases each). This CDR3 has 16 amino acids. In germline, CDR1 is SGHRS, CDR2 YFSETQ. Trimming took off 6 bases at V and 0 bases at J, with 15 bases between the two ends. CDR3 region: CASTTGTLTNTGELFF. Written as DNA, the CDR3 is TGCGCCAGCACAACGGGGACCCTCACGAACACCGGGGAGCTGTTTTTT. Complete variable domain (other parts from reference TRBV5-1 and TRBJ2-2): KAGVTQTPRYLIKTRGQQVTLSCSPISGHRSVSWYQQTPGQGLQFLFEYFSETQRNKGNFPGRFSGRQFSNSRSEMNVSTLELGDSALYLCASTTGTLTNTGELFFGEGSRLTVL.

A few counts support this clone. The chain links TRBV15 to TRBJ1-2, with 7 bases identical to TRBD1. The CDR3 consists of 15 residues. Trimming cost V 5 bases and J 4 bases; bases outside gene matches: 10. Germline CDR1 and CDR2: LNHNV and YYDKDF (reference sequence). The CDR3 sequence: CATSPEGRGIYGYTF. In DNA, the CDR3 is TGTGCCACCAGCCCCGAGGGCAGGGGGATCTATGGCTACACCTTC.

The table lists this clone with a few counts. This chain connects TRBV5-6 to TRBJ1-6; D may be TRBD1 (5 bases). The CDR3 is made up of 15 amino acids. The V end was cut by 0 bases, the J end by 9 bases, with 13 bases between. CDR1 and CDR2 from the germline V gene are SGHDT and YYEEEE. As DNA, the CDR3 is TGTGCCAGCAGCTTGGGATGGGGGACTGGTTCACCCCTCCACTTT. As protein: CASSLGWGTGSPLHF.